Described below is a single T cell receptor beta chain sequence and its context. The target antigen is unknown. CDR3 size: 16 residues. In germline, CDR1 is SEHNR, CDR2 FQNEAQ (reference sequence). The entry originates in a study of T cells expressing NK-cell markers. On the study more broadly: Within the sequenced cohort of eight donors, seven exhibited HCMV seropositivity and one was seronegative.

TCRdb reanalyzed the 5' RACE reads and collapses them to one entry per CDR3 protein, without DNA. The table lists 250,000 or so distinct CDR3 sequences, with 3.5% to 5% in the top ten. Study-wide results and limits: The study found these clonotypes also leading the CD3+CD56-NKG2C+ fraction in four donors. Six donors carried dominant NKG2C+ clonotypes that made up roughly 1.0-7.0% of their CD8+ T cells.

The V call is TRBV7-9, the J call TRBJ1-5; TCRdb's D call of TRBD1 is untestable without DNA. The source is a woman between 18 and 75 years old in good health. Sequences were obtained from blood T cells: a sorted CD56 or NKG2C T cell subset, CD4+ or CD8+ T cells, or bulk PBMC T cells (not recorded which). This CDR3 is CASSLAGGEGNQPQHF.